This T cell receptor (beta chain) was recorded in a study of blood T cell repertoires in COVID-19. Study background: Samples taken during acute and convalescent COVID-19 were collected in the United States, Italy and Spain.

The data were produced by immunoSEQ multiplex PCR, yet TCRdb's version contains in-frame clones alone and is incomplete. The sample lists approximately 200,000 clones, roughly 85% occurring once. CDR3 length: 16 amino acids. V gave up 4 bases and J gave up 4 bases; unmatched junction bases: 6. CDR1 and CDR2 (germline): SNHLY, FYNNEI. This clonotype was obtained from a man between 60 and 75 years old with acute or convalescent COVID-19. Sequencing was done on a sample of peripheral blood. The V gene is TRBV2, the J gene TRBJ2-1; 11 nucleotides agree with TRBD2. CDR3 in DNA: TGTGCCAGCAGTGGACCCGGGACTAGCGGATACAATGAGCAGTTCTTC. Its protein is CASSGPGTSGYNEQFF. Together with reference TRBV2 and TRBJ2-1, the CDR3 gives the full variable domain: EPEVTQTPSHQVTQMGQEVILRCVPISNHLYFYWYRQILGQKVEFLVSFYNNEISEKSEIFDDQFSVERPDGSNFTLKIRSTKLEDSAMYFCASSGPGTSGYNEQFFGPGTRLTVL.